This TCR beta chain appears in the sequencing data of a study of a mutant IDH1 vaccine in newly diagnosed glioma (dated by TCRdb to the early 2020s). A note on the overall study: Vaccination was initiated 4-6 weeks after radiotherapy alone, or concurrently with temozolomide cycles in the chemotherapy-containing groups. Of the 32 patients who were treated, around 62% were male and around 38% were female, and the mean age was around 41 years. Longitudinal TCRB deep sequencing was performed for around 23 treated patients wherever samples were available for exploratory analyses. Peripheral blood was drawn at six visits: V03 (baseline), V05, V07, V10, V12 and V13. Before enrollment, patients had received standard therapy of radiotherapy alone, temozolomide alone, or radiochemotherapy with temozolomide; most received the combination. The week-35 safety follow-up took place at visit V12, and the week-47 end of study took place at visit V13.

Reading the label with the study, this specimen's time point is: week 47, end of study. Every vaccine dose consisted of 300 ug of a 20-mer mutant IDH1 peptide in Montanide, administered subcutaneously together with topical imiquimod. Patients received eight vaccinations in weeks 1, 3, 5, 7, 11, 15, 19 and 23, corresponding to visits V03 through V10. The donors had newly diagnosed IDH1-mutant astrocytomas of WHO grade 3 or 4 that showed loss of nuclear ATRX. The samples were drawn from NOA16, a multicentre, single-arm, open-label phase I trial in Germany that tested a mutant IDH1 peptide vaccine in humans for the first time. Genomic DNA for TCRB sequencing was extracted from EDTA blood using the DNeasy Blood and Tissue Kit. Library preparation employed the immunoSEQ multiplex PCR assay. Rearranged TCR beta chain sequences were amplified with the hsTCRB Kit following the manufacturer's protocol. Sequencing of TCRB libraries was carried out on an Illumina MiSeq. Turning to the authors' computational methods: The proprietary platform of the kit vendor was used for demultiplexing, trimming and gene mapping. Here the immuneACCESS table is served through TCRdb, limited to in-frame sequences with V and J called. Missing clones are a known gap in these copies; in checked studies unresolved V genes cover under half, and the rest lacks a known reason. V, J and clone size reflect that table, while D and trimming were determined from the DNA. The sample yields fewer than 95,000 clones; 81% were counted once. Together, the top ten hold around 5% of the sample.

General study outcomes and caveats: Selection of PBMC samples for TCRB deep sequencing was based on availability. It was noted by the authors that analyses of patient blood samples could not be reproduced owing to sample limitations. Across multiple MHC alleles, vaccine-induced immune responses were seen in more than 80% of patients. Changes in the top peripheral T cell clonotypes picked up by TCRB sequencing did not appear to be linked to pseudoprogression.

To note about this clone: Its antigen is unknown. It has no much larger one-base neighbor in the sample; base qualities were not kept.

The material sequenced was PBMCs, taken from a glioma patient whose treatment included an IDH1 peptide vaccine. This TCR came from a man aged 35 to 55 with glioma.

Here the CDR3 is given as CASSYTQGVAETQYF. The sequence in DNA is TGTGCCAGCAGTTACACTCAGGGGGTGGCGGAGACCCAGTACTTC. The sequence is built from TRBV6-5 and TRBJ2-5; TRBD1 agrees with 7 junctional bases. Inclusive of the bounding cysteine and phenylalanine, the CDR3 is 15 residues long. Solely the CDR3 DNA is kept, with 45 bases framed from the first base. V is trimmed back by 2 bases and J by 5 bases, and the junction contains 8 bases that no gene match accounts for. In the germline V gene, CDR1 corresponds to MNHEY and CDR2 to SVGAGI.